Listed here is a single TCR beta chain. Its antigen is currently unknown. This sample was included in a study of type 1 regulatory T cells. The wider study: This in vitro CD4 product, T-allo10, is enriched for Tr1 cells and alloantigen-specific. Overall study results and limits: Compared with non-type 1 regulatory T cells, type 1 regulatory T cells showed a more restricted TCR repertoire.

TCRdb passed the reads through MiXCR, listing each CDR3 protein once. The data contain roughly 71,000 distinct CDR3 sequences, roughly 20% of them seen just once; the ten biggest clones take up 8% to 9%. Trimming removed 3 bases at V and 7 bases at J, with 21 bases between. CDR3 size: 15 residues. Germline CDR1 reads DFQATT; CDR2 reads SNEGSKA (reference sequence). The chain combines TRBV20-1 with TRBJ1-2, with D possibly TRBD1 on 6 matching bases. This TCR was recovered from a human donor in good health. Sequencing input: cultured type 1 regulatory T (Tr1) cells, either the whole culture or a sorted fraction (not recorded which). In nucleotides, the CDR3 is TGCAGTGCTAGTAGAGGGACCCAGGGGCCCAGTGGCTACACCTTC. This encodes CSASRGTQGPSGYTF.